This entry lists 27 T cell receptor beta chains sequenced from one sample in a study of cytomegalovirus exposure and HLA in healthy donors. Amplification used 60 Vbeta primers and 13 Jbeta primers. The table came from immunoSEQ multiplex PCR; TCRdb's copy has only in-frame clones and leaves some out. The sample has about 34,000 clones, roughly two thirds seen once. Material for sequencing was PBMCs. The source of these receptors is a man aged 40-49 years in good health and CMV-seropositive.

The V call is TRBV5-4, the J call TRBJ2-5; TRBD2 is a possible D gene (7 bases). The germline V gene encodes CDR1 SGHNT and CDR2 YYREEE (reference sequence). The length of the CDR3 is 16 residues. Trimming removed 0 bases from V and 5 bases from J, with 17 bases in between. The CDR3 region is CASSLVGGGGAETQYF. CDR3 DNA sequence: TGTGCCAGCAGCTTGGTGGGGGGGGGCGGAGCGGAGACCCAGTACTTC.

This chain joins TRBV5-1 and TRBJ2-1; 9 nucleotides match TRBD2. V was pared by 2 bases and J by 5 bases, with 5 bases of the junction left unmatched. Looked up from germline, CDR1 is SGHRS and CDR2 is YFSETQ. This CDR3 is 15 amino acids long. CDR3 amino acids: CASSFGTSLNNEQFF. CDR3 sequence (DNA): TGCGCCAGCAGCTTCGGGACTAGCTTGAACAATGAGCAGTTCTTC.

The gene calls are TRBV7-6 and TRBJ1-1, with D possibly TRBD1 on 5 matching bases. The CDR3 consists of 14 residues. CDR1 is SGHVS and CDR2 is FNYEAQ in the germline V gene. Deletions cut 3 bases from V and 1 base from J, with 9 bases between. The CDR3 protein is CASSLGQGNTEAFF. In DNA, the CDR3 is TGTGCCAGCAGCTTGGGGCAGGGGAACACTGAAGCTTTCTTT.

This clone was counted once. The gene calls are TRBV27 and TRBJ2-6, with 8 bases aligning to TRBD1. CDR1 is MNHEY and CDR2 is SMNVEV in the germline V gene (reference sequence). CDR3 length: 19 amino acids. V was pared by 4 bases and J by 0 bases, with 11 bases of the junction left unmatched. The CDR3 DNA sequence: TGTGCCAGCAGTTCCCGTCCGACAGGGGCGGGCTCTGGGGCCAACGTCCTGACTTTC. Its protein is CASSSRPTGAGSGANVLTF.

The chain employs TRBV2 and TRBJ2-7; tentative D call: TRBD1 (5 bases). This CDR3 has 15 amino acids. Germline V gene lookup returns CDR1 SNHLY and CDR2 FYNNEI. The germline V and J ends were trimmed by 3 bases and 3 bases, with 15 bases remaining between them. In DNA form, the CDR3 reads TGTGCCAGCAGTGACAGGGTGATAGCCAACTACGAGCAGTACTTC. This encodes CASSDRVIANYEQYF.

This chain joins TRBV5-6 and TRBJ2-7; no clear D gene. V lost 4 bases to trimming and J lost 0 bases, with 14 bases between them. This CDR3 comprises 15 residues. In germline, CDR1 is SGHDT, CDR2 YYEEEE. CDR3 in DNA: TGTGCCAGCAGCCGTCGTCCGCCGAGCTCCTACGAGCAGTACTTC. Its protein is CASSRRPPSSYEQYF.

CDR3 loop: CASSFGEKLFF. The CDR3, as DNA: TGTGCCAGCAGCTTCGGGGAAAAACTGTTTTTT. V is TRBV11-2 and J is TRBJ1-4, with D unclear. There are 11 residues in the CDR3. CDR1 and CDR2 (germline): SGHAT, FQNNGV. The germline V and J ends were trimmed by 3 bases and 8 bases, with 4 bases remaining between them.

This clone was found a few times. The chain combines TRBV5-1 with TRBJ2-5; TRBD2 aligns across 11 bases. Trimming took 2 bases from V and 5 from J; bases not matched to a gene: 8. The CDR3 consists of 16 residues. Per germline, CDR1 SGHRS and CDR2 YFSETQ. CDR3 loop: CASSLSGTSGWETQYF. The CDR3 DNA reads as TGCGCCAGCAGCTTAAGCGGGACTAGCGGTTGGGAGACCCAGTACTTC.

V gene TRBV25-1 combines with J gene TRBJ1-4; 8 bases agree with TRBD1. CDR1 MGHDK and CDR2 SYGVNS come from the germline V gene. This CDR3 is built from 15 residues. Trimming removed 6 bases from V and 7 bases from J; junction bases left unmatched: 10. CDR3 DNA sequence: TGTGCCAGCAGGGGGGTCAGGGGGCTATTTGAAAAACTGTTTTTT. Translated: CASRGVRGLFEKLFF.

The chain links TRBV6-4 to TRBJ2-3; TRBD2 matches 7 bases. The CDR3 is 16 amino acids. After removal of 3 bases from V and 2 bases from J, the junction contained 8 bases not matched to a gene. Germline CDR1 reads MRHNA; CDR2 reads SNTAGT. The chain's CDR3 is CASSEVAGESTDTQYF. CDR3 nucleotide sequence: TGTGCCAGCAGTGAAGTCGCGGGGGAGTCCACAGATACGCAGTATTTT.

This chain uses TRBV5-5 with TRBJ2-5, with D hard to call. This CDR3 spans 14 amino acids. Germline CDR1 and CDR2: SGHKS and YYEKEE (reference sequence). V dropped 4 bases and J dropped 0 bases, with 10 bases sitting between them. The CDR3 DNA reads as TGTGCCAGCAGCCCCCGACTCAACCAAGAGACCCAGTACTTC. Translating gives CASSPRLNQETQYF.

V gene TRBV28 combines with J gene TRBJ1-2; TRBD1 matches 7 bases. The CDR3 has 13 residues. The germline gives CDR1 MDHEN, CDR2 SYDVKM. V lost 2 bases and J lost 7; bases outside the gene matches: 4. The CDR3 here is CASSLNRGGGYTF. As DNA, the CDR3 is TGTGCCAGCAGTTTAAACAGGGGTGGTGGCTACACCTTC.

This chain joins TRBV11-2 and TRBJ2-7; 10 positions match TRBD2. CDR3 length: 15 residues. CDR1 SGHAT and CDR2 FQNNGV come from the germline V gene. V gave up 5 bases and J gave up 2 bases; unmatched junction bases: 6. CDR3 coding DNA: TGTGCCAGCAGCCCTAGCGGGGGTGATACCTACGAGCAGTACTTC. Protein: CASSPSGGDTYEQYF.

This clone was seen a few times. The genes are TRBV28 and TRBJ1-6, with TRBD1 matching over 7 bases. Germline V gives CDR1 MDHEN, CDR2 SYDVKM. V dropped 7 bases and J dropped 8; count of bases not matched to a gene: 11. The CDR3 loop spans 15 amino acids. CDR3 DNA sequence: TGTGCCAGCATAAGGTACAGGCAGGGGGATTCACCCCTCCACTTT. It codes for CASIRYRQGDSPLHF.

This sequence joins TRBV5-1 and TRBJ1-2; TRBD1 might be the D (6 bases). CDR1 is SGHRS and CDR2 is YFSETQ in the germline V gene. The V end lost 0 bases, the J end lost 13 bases, and 19 bases lay between the germline ends. This CDR3 is built from 14 residues. CDR3 sequence (DNA): TGCGCCAGCAGCTTGGCCGCGACAGGCCGTGGGGGCACCTTC. Amino acids: CASSLAATGRGGTF.

The rearrangement uses TRBV30 and TRBJ2-1; TRBD1 agrees at 7 bases. Germline CDR1 and CDR2: GTSNPN and SVGIG (reference sequence). The CDR3 spans 16 residues. Unmatched junction bases numbered 9, after V lost 4 bases and J lost 0 bases. The chain's CDR3 is CAWNIQGVSSYNEQFF. The CDR3 DNA reads as TGTGCCTGGAACATCCAGGGGGTGAGCTCCTACAATGAGCAGTTCTTC.

The gene calls are TRBV7-9 and TRBJ2-7, with TRBD1 matching 7 bases. V shed 7 bases and J 2 bases; nucleotides not matched to a gene: 5. CDR3 size: 13 residues. The germline gives CDR1 SEHNR, CDR2 FQNEAQ (reference sequence). The CDR3 DNA sequence: TGTGCCAGCACCCCGGGACAGCCCTACGAGCAGTACTTC. Its translation: CASTPGQPYEQYF. The full variable domain, completed using reference TRBV7-9 and TRBJ2-7, is DTGVSQNPRHKITKRGQNVTFRCDPISEHNRLYWYRQTLGQGPEFLTYFQNEAQLEKSRLLSDRFSAERPKGSFSTLEIQRTEQGDSAMYLCASTPGQPYEQYFGPGTRLTVT.

This chain links TRBV7-9 with TRBJ2-5; tentative D call: TRBD2 (6 bases). The CDR3 runs 16 residues. The V and J ends lost 2 bases and 1 base respectively, with 14 bases between them. Germline-derived CDR1 and CDR2 are SEHNR and FQNEAQ (reference sequence). CDR3 bases: TGTGCCAGCAGCTTATCGGCCGGGGGAGGCCAAGAGACCCAGTACTTC. It codes for CASSLSAGGGQETQYF. The full variable domain, in which reference TRBV7-9 and TRBJ2-5 provide the parts outside the CDR3, is DTGVSQNPRHKITKRGQNVTFRCDPISEHNRLYWYRQTLGQGPEFLTYFQNEAQLEKSRLLSDRFSAERPKGSFSTLEIQRTEQGDSAMYLCASSLSAGGGQETQYFGPGTRLLVL.

V gene TRBV15 combines with J gene TRBJ2-5; the D gene is possibly TRBD2 (6 bases). This CDR3 spans 14 amino acids. Germline CDR1 is LNHNV and CDR2 is YYDKDF (reference sequence). V shed 3 bases and J shed 0 bases, with 8 bases lying between them. CDR3 coding DNA: TGTGCCACCAGCAGGGGCGGGGACCAAGAGACCCAGTACTTC. This codes for CATSRGGDQETQYF.

The genes are TRBV28 and TRBJ2-3; possibly TRBD2 for D (6 bases). This CDR3 spans 15 amino acids. Germline CDR1 and CDR2: MDHEN and SYDVKM. Trimming removed 7 bases at V and 0 bases at J, with 14 bases between. The CDR3 DNA follows: TGTGCCAGCAATGATTGGGACTCGAGCACAGATACGCAGTATTTT. It yields the protein CASNDWDSSTDTQYF.

V usage is TRBV13 and J usage is TRBJ1-2, with TRBD1 matching over 12 bases. V lost 2 bases, J lost 9 bases, and 7 bases stayed unmatched. Germline V gives CDR1 PRHDT, CDR2 FYEKMQ (reference sequence). The CDR3 spans 15 residues. The CDR3 loop reads CASSLNPGQGASYTF. Written as DNA, the CDR3 is TGTGCCAGCAGCTTAAACCCGGGACAGGGGGCAAGCTACACCTTC.

The chain links TRBV5-1 to TRBJ2-7, with D perhaps TRBD2 (6 bases). The CDR3 loop spans 15 amino acids. Germline assignment: CDR1 SGHRS and CDR2 YFSETQ. Trimming left V 0 bases short and J 1 base short, with 11 bases between. The DNA of the CDR3 is TGCGCCAGCAGCTTGGGTTCAGCGGGTTCCTACGAGCAGTACTTC. Translating gives CASSLGSAGSYEQYF.

This clone was seen more than once but under ten times. The J gene is TRBJ2-7, the V gene TRBV19; 11 bases map to TRBD1. The germline V gene has CDR1 LNHDA and CDR2 SQIVND (reference sequence). V dropped 6 bases and J dropped 2; count of bases not matched to a gene: 3. The CDR3 has 14 amino acids. The CDR3 spells CASSRTGGPYEQYF. The CDR3 nucleotides read TGTGCCAGTAGCAGGACAGGGGGCCCCTACGAGCAGTACTTC.

This clone occurred a few times. The chain is built from TRBV11-3 and TRBJ1-1; the match to TRBD1 covers 9 bases. Trimming took 0 bases from V and 4 from J; bases not matched to a gene: 3. CDR3 length equals 15 residues. Germline CDR1 and CDR2: SGHNT and YENEEA. CDR3 DNA sequence: TGTGCCAGCAGCTTAGAGGGACAGGGATCCACTGAAGCTTTCTTT. Translated: CASSLEGQGSTEAFF.

CDR3 loop: CASSTGQSSYEQYF. For the CDR3, the DNA is TGTGCCAGCAGCACCGGACAGAGCTCCTACGAGCAGTACTTC. The V and J genes are TRBV11-3 and TRBJ2-7, with D possibly matching TRBD1 (6 bases). Per germline, CDR1 SGHNT and CDR2 YENEEA. Trimming removed 5 bases at V and 0 bases at J, with 11 bases between. The CDR3 is made up of 14 amino acids. The full variable domain, its missing parts supplied by reference TRBV11-3 and TRBJ2-7, is EAGVVQSPRYKIIEKKQPVAFWCNPISGHNTLYWYLQNLGQGPELLIRYENEEAVDDSQLPKDRFSAERLKGVDSTLKIQPAELGDSAVYLCASSTGQSSYEQYFGPGTRLTVT.

V is TRBV6-4 and J is TRBJ1-1; D is perhaps TRBD1 (5 bases). This CDR3 spans 15 amino acids. The ends were cut back, 0 bases at V and 4 bases at J, with 12 bases in the middle. Germline CDR1 MRHNA, CDR2 SNTAGT. The CDR3 here is CASSDSKFGATEAFF. CDR3 DNA: TGTGCCAGCAGTGACTCTAAGTTTGGGGCCACTGAAGCTTTCTTT.

The chain uses TRBV5-1 and TRBJ1-1; TRBD1 is a possible D gene (5 bases). This CDR3 region has 14 residues. CDR1 and CDR2 (germline): SGHRS, YFSETQ. V was cut by 4 bases and J by 4 bases, with 14 bases left in between. The DNA for the CDR3 is TGCGCCAGCAGCCCCCCGGGGGTCGTCACTGAAGCTTTCTTT. It translates to CASSPPGVVTEAFF. The full variable domain, in which reference TRBV5-1 and TRBJ1-1 provide the parts outside the CDR3, is KAGVTQTPRYLIKTRGQQVTLSCSPISGHRSVSWYQQTPGQGLQFLFEYFSETQRNKGNFPGRFSGRQFSNSRSEMNVSTLELGDSALYLCASSPPGVVTEAFFGQGTRLTVV.